This TCR beta chain was retrieved from a study of OX40 agonist ivuxolimab in advanced cancers. About the research overall: Having had anti-PD-1, anti-PD-L1 or anti-CTLA-4 therapy before was allowed, and roughly 38% had some.

Study-level points and caveats: Partial responders dosed at 0.1-3.0 mg/kg displayed clonal expansion ranking among the lowest. Both CD4+ and CD8+ T cell populations in blood had undergone clonal expansion by week 6 at 0.1 to 3.0 mg/kg.

CDR1 and CDR2 from the germline V gene are MNHEY and SMNVEV (reference sequence). Trimming removed 3 bases from V and 7 bases from J, with 13 bases in between. This CDR3 spans 13 amino acids. TCRdb's table, derived via immunoSEQ multiplex PCR, lists solely in-frame clones and lacks some. The repertoire holds about 25,000 clones, with just under 85% as singletons. This clone was detected a few times. Its antigen is unidentified. The rearrangement uses TRBV27 and TRBJ2-7, with TRBD2 as a possible D gene (6 bases). The sequencing used CD4+ or CD8+ T cells sorted from blood, collected in a trial of the OX40 agonist ivuxolimab. This clonotype was sampled from an adult with an advanced solid tumor such as melanoma, head and neck, liver or kidney cancer. The CDR3 nucleotides read TGTGCCAGCAGTTTGGGCGGGGATAGGGAGCAGTACTTC. It translates to CASSLGGDREQYF.